The 15 T cell receptor beta chains listed next were all sequenced from one sample in a study of T cells in Graves' hyperthyroidism and ophthalmopathy (dated by TCRdb to about 2019). The method behind the library was multiplex PCR. Sequenced using an Illumina HiSeq 2000. The TCR beta CDR3 regions were amplified from RNA transcripts. The TCR CDR3 was subjected to a first round of RT-PCR using the HTBI primer set and the Qiagen OneStep RT-PCR kit. TCRdb itself trimmed the public reads at Q25 with fastp, ran MiXCR and retained productive beta chains. When rows share a CDR3 protein, they turn into one entry using the most common DNA and genes. The sample records 530,000 or so distinct CDR3 sequences, around a quarter of which are singletons. About 11% of the sample rests with the top ten. Sequenced: blood. All receptors come from a woman aged 25 to 45 with Graves' ophthalmopathy.

Concerning this clonotype: An end of the junction does not agree with germline; a read error may underlie this. This sequence joins TRBV12-3 or TRBV12-4 and TRBJ1-5; D remains unclear. The CDR3 is 14 amino acids. The CDR3 region is CAGSLRGGFQPQHF. CDR3 nucleotides: TGTGCCGGCAGTTTACGGGGAGGATTTCAGCCCCAGCATTTT.

In its sample, this clonotype was seen many times. The CDR3 DNA reads TGTGCCAGTAGTGCGCCCCCGGACAGCCACACTGAAGCTTTCTTT. Residues: CASSAPPDSHTEAFF. The chain joins TRBV19 to TRBJ1-1, with D maybe TRBD1 (6 bases). Germline assignment: CDR1 LNHDA and CDR2 SQIVND (reference sequence). This CDR3 region has 15 residues. Trimming left V 5 bases short and J 3 bases short, with 16 bases between. Supplemented by reference TRBV19 and TRBJ1-1, the full variable domain reads DGGITQSPKYLFRKEGQNVTLSCEQNLNHDAMYWYRQDPGQGLRLIYYSQIVNDFQKGDIAEGYSVSREKKESFPLTVTSAQKNPTAFYLCASSAPPDSHTEAFFGQGTRLTVV.

There are many counts of this clonotype. V usage is TRBV24-1 and J usage is TRBJ2-5, with 8 bases identical to TRBD1. This CDR3 has 14 residues. V shed 3 bases, J shed 2 bases, and the junction held 1 base outside the gene matches. Germline V gene sequence: CDR1 KGHDR, CDR2 SFDVKD. The CDR3 sequence: CATSDGTGQETQYF. The CDR3 DNA sequence: TGTGCCACCAGTGATGGGACAGGTCAAGAGACCCAGTACTTC.

The CDR3 loop is CSAGQRSNQPQHF. The CDR3 DNA is TGCAGTGCTGGGCAGCGGAGCAACCAACCCCAGCATTTT. The V call is TRBV20-1, the J call TRBJ1-5; D is ambiguous. The germline V and J ends were trimmed by 5 bases and 10 bases, with 18 bases remaining between them. The length of the CDR3 is 13 residues. Germline values: CDR1 DFQATT, CDR2 SNEGSKA (reference sequence).

This clonotype was found many times. The chain links TRBV5-1 to TRBJ2-7, with D perhaps TRBD1 (7 bases). The CDR3 loop spans 14 amino acids. Trimming left V 4 bases short and J 4 bases short, with 15 bases between. Germline V gives CDR1 SGHRS, CDR2 YFSETQ. The CDR3 sequence: CASSPAEGAYEQYF. In DNA, the CDR3 is TGCGCCAGCAGCCCGGCGGAGGGGGCATACGAGCAGTACTTC. Variable domain in full (rest from reference TRBV5-1 and TRBJ2-7): KAGVTQTPRYLIKTRGQQVTLSCSPISGHRSVSWYQQTPGQGLQFLFEYFSETQRNKGNFPGRFSGRQFSNSRSEMNVSTLELGDSALYLCASSPAEGAYEQYFGPGTRLTVT.

This clonotype was observed many times. The V call is TRBV30, the J call TRBJ1-2; D unresolved. Looked up from germline, CDR1 is GTSNPN and CDR2 is SVGIG (reference sequence). CDR3 length: 13 amino acids. Trimming shortened V by 0 bases and J by 5 bases, and 10 bases separated the two germline ends. The CDR3 here is CAWSVGIGYGYTF. The CDR3 nucleotides read TGTGCCTGGAGTGTGGGCATTGGGTATGGCTACACCTTC.

The CDR3 reads CASSHTGSARQETQYF. Written as DNA, the CDR3 is TGTGCCAGCAGTCATACAGGATCAGCGCGTCAGGAGACCCAGTACTTC. This chain connects TRBV12-3 or TRBV12-4 to TRBJ2-5, with D perhaps matching TRBD1 (5 bases). V shed 5 bases and J shed 5 bases, with 21 bases lying between them. This CDR3 spans 16 amino acids.

This clonotype was detected only a few times. The chain uses TRBV2 and TRBJ1-6, with 7 bases identical to TRBD1. The V and J ends lost 3 bases and 3 bases, in that order; junction bases with no gene match: 11. Germline loops: CDR1 SNHLY, CDR2 FYNNEI. The CDR3 is 18 residues long. CDR3 sequence (DNA): TGTGCCAGCAGTGACACCCTGACAGGGCCGGGCTATAATTCACCCCTCCACTTT. Amino acids: CASSDTLTGPGYNSPLHF. The whole variable domain, filled in from reference TRBV2 and TRBJ1-6, reads EPEVTQTPSHQVTQMGQEVILRCVPISNHLYFYWYRQILGQKVEFLVSFYNNEISEKSEIFDDQFSVERPDGSNFTLKIRSTKLEDSAMYFCASSDTLTGPGYNSPLHFGNGTRLTVT.

This clonotype was recorded at least ten times. J is TRBJ1-1 and V is TRBV12-3 or TRBV12-4; D possibly corresponds to TRBD1 (6 bases). The CDR3 loop spans 14 amino acids. V was shortened by 5 bases and J by 1 base, with 11 bases between the two germline ends. The CDR3 reads CASSLLTGNTEAFF. DNA of the CDR3: TGTGCCAGCAGTCTTCTGACAGGGAACACTGAAGCTTTCTTT.

This chain links TRBV6-2 or TRBV6-3 with TRBJ2-7; no clear D gene. The CDR3 sequence is 14 residues long. V dropped 0 bases and J dropped 0 bases, with 6 bases sitting between them. Germline CDR1 MNHEY, CDR2 SVGEGT. The CDR3 sequence is CASSYSLTSYEQYF. DNA of the CDR3: TGTGCCAGCAGTTACTCACTCACCTCCTACGAGCAGTACTTC.

In this sample, this clonotype turned up many times. V and J are TRBV10-3 and TRBJ1-5, with D unclear. Germline assignment: CDR1 ENHRY and CDR2 SYGVKD. V lost 2 bases and J lost 0, with 5 bases in between. This CDR3 has 14 amino acids. The CDR3 sequence: CAISEGNSNQPQHF. For the CDR3, the DNA is TGTGCCATCAGTGAGGGCAATAGCAATCAGCCCCAGCATTTT.

This clonotype was seen more than once but under ten times. The J gene is TRBJ1-1, the V gene TRBV12-3 or TRBV12-4, with D possibly TRBD1 on 6 matching bases. V gave up 1 base and J gave up 3 bases, with 12 bases separating them. This CDR3 spans 15 amino acids. As DNA, the CDR3 is TGTGCCAGCAGTTTAGGCTACAGGGAAGACACTGAAGCTTTCTTT. It codes for CASSLGYREDTEAFF.

This clonotype was counted ten times or more. The chain uses TRBV19 and TRBJ2-7; D tentatively reads TRBD1 or TRBD2 (5 bases each). Germline V CDR1 and CDR2: LNHDA, SQIVND (reference sequence). The CDR3 sequence is 12 residues long. The V and J ends lost 10 bases and 4 bases respectively, with 14 bases between them. The CDR3 DNA reads as TGTGCCAAGTCGGGGCAGCTTTACGAGCAGTACTTC. It codes for CAKSGQLYEQYF. The complete variable domain, with remaining parts taken from reference TRBV19 and TRBJ2-7, reads DGGITQSPKYLFRKEGQNVTLSCEQNLNHDAMYWYRQDPGQGLRLIYYSQIVNDFQKGDIAEGYSVSREKKESFPLTVTSAQKNPTAFYLCAKSGQLYEQYFGPGTRLTVT.

This clonotype was counted at least ten times. The V call is TRBV10-3, the J call TRBJ1-1; D call uncertain. V was clipped by 10 bases and J by 0 bases, with 12 bases between them. Germline V gene sequence: CDR1 ENHRY, CDR2 SYGVKD. The CDR3 runs to 13 residues. The CDR3 loop is CASCGILNTEAFF. The CDR3 nucleotides are TGTGCCAGCTGCGGGATTCTGAACACTGAAGCTTTCTTT.

This clonotype appeared many times. The chain's CDR3 is CASSSLSQSQPQHF. CDR3 nucleotides: TGTGCCAGCAGTTCCCTCTCCCAGTCTCAGCCCCAGCATTTT. The rearrangement uses TRBV6-5 and TRBJ1-5; D remains unclear. Trimming removed 4 bases at V and 6 bases at J, with 13 bases between. CDR3 length: 14 amino acids. Germline loops: CDR1 MNHEY, CDR2 SVGAGI.